This T cell receptor beta chain emerged from a study of T cell repertoires in cytomegalovirus infection. At the level of the study: HLA-C-restricted CMV epitopes, recently identified, and well-studied HLA-B-restricted ones were used by the study.

Worth noting for this clonotype: Antigen unknown.

CDR1 and CDR2 from the germline V gene are LNHDA and SQIVND (reference sequence). This CDR3 has 14 residues. The trim removed 5 bases at V and 0 bases at J, leaving 3 bases unmatched. Using its own MiXCR run on the reads, TCRdb lists one record per CDR3 protein. The sample lists some 590,000 distinct CDR3 sequences, approximately 40% seen once, with roughly 50% in the top ten. Points from the study as a whole: CMV-specific HLA-C-restricted TCR beta clonotypes dominated the ex vivo response.

The sequences come from cultured PBMCs, collected from culture after CMV antigen stimulation. The TCR was taken from a human donor in good health (CMV status not recorded). Some clones in this sample may be carry-over from other donors' samples. V usage is TRBV19 and J usage is TRBJ2-7; the match to TRBD2 covers 8 bases. The CDR3 is CASSAGLDSYEQYF. As DNA, the CDR3 is TGTGCCAGTAGTGCGGGACTAGACTCCTACGAGCAGTACTTC.